The 22 T cell receptor beta chains below come from one sample, sequenced in a study of long-term antiretroviral therapy in people with HIV (dated by TCRdb to the early 2020s). The immunoSEQ hsTCRB v3.0 assay was used at survey level resolution to sequence the TRB variable region. The clones in this table, taken by TCRdb from immuneACCESS, are in-frame only. Not every clone is retained; where verified, under half of the shortfall comes from an unresolved V gene, and the cause of the rest is unknown. Counted in this sample were fewer than 8,500 clones; roughly 80% of them appeared once. The ten largest account for around 14% of the sample. Material: unsorted PBMCs, obtained around 2.6 years before starting antiretroviral therapy. The receptors here all came from a man aged 35 to 55 with HIV.

CDR3: CASASGNTIYF. The CDR3 DNA follows: TGTGCCAGCGCCTCTGGAAACACCATATATTTT. The V call is TRBV6-5, the J call TRBJ1-3; D call uncertain. CDR1 is MNHEY and CDR2 is SVGAGI in the germline V gene. Trimming took 8 bases from V and 0 from J, leaving 2 bases between them. The CDR3 is made up of 11 amino acids.

This chain uses TRBV11-2 with TRBJ1-6, with 9 bases that match TRBD1. This CDR3 region has 16 residues. Germline assignment: CDR1 SGHAT and CDR2 FQNNGV. The V segment lost 5 bases and the J segment 6 bases; nucleotides outside the gene matches: 8. CDR3 nucleotides: TGTGCCAGCAGCCCGGACAGGGGTCTCCCTAATTCACCCCTCCACTTT. Translated: CASSPDRGLPNSPLHF.

The chain uses TRBV5-6 and TRBJ2-7, with unresolved D. The CDR3 has 14 amino acids. Germline CDR1 and CDR2: SGHDT and YYEEEE. Trimming left V 1 base short and J 3 bases short, with 11 bases between. The CDR3 protein is CASSLRDFYYEQYF. Written as DNA, the CDR3 is TGTGCCAGCAGCTTGAGAGACTTCTACTACGAGCAGTACTTC.

In its sample, this clone ranks as hyperexpanded. V gene TRBV7-9 combines with J gene TRBJ1-2, with D uncertain. CDR3 length: 12 residues. Germline CDR1 reads SEHNR; CDR2 reads FQNEAQ (reference sequence). V was shortened by 2 bases and J by 4 bases, with 5 bases between the two germline ends. The CDR3, as DNA: TGTGCCAGCAGCTTATACAGCTATGGCTACACCTTC. It translates to CASSLYSYGYTF.

This sequence joins TRBV6-5 and TRBJ1-6, with D possibly being TRBD1 (5 bases). The CDR3 runs 14 residues. The germline gives CDR1 MNHEY, CDR2 SVGAGI. Trimming removed 7 bases at V and 6 bases at J, with 13 bases between. Here the CDR3 reads CASTPSGGNSPLHF. CDR3 DNA sequence: TGTGCCAGCACTCCGAGCGGGGGTAATTCACCCCTCCACTTT.

This rearrangement joins TRBV27 to TRBJ1-5; a possible D gene is TRBD1 (6 bases). The V end was cut by 1 base, the J end by 3 bases, with 10 bases between. Germline V gives CDR1 MNHEY, CDR2 SMNVEV (reference sequence). The CDR3 runs 15 residues. The CDR3 nucleotides read TGTGCCAGCAGTTTATATAGGGACAACAATCAGCCCCAGCATTTT. Its translation: CASSLYRDNNQPQHF.

Turning to this clone: The junction departs from the called germline gene at one end, perhaps through a read error. V gene TRBV11-2 combines with J gene TRBJ2-2, with 7 nucleotides matching TRBD2. The CDR3 runs to 16 residues. Germline V CDR1 and CDR2: SGHAT, FQNNGV. CDR3 residues: CASSVDKRENTGELFF. DNA of the CDR3: TGTGCCAGCAGCGTAGACAAGCGGGAGAACACCGGGGAGCTGTTTTTT.

The V call is TRBV10-2, the J call TRBJ2-1, with a possible D match to TRBD2 (6 bases). The germline CDR1 and CDR2 sequences are WSHSY and SAAADI. The V end lost 3 bases, the J end lost 8 bases, and 17 bases lay between the germline ends. CDR3 length equals 15 residues. The CDR3 DNA sequence: TGCGCCAGCAGTGACTCGACTGGGGGGAGGCATGAGCAGTTCTTC. Translating it yields CASSDSTGGRHEQFF.

The chain links TRBV7-2 to TRBJ1-3; D not resolved. CDR3 length: 15 amino acids. Trimming removed 1 base at V and 6 bases at J, with 13 bases between. From germline, CDR1 is SGHTA and CDR2 FQGNSA. CDR3 protein: CASSLGGRAENTIYF. The CDR3 bases are TGTGCCAGCAGCTTAGGCGGAAGGGCCGAAAACACCATATATTTT. Combining the CDR3 with reference TRBV7-2 and TRBJ1-3 gives the whole variable domain GAGVSQSPSNKVTEKGKDVELRCDPISGHTALYWYRQSLGQGLEFLIYFQGNSAPDKSGLPSDRFSAERTGGSVSTLTIQRTQQEDSAVYLCASSLGGRAENTIYFGEGSWLTVV.

V is TRBV5-1 and J is TRBJ1-4; 11 bases fit TRBD1. The trim removed 1 base at V and 7 bases at J, leaving 12 bases unmatched. The CDR3 contains 18 residues. Germline CDR1 reads SGHRS; CDR2 reads YFSETQ. The CDR3 is CASSLPGQGVSGREKLFF. CDR3 sequence (DNA): TGCGCCAGCAGCTTGCCGGGACAGGGGGTGTCAGGGCGTGAAAAACTGTTTTTT.

The DNA of the CDR3 is TGTGCCTGGAGTGAGGCAGGGCGAAAGAACGAGCAGTACTTC. It is translated as CAWSEAGRKNEQYF. The rearrangement links TRBV30 to TRBJ2-7, with D tentatively TRBD1 (5 bases). The CDR3 is made up of 14 amino acids. Germline V CDR1 and CDR2: GTSNPN, SVGIG (reference sequence). With 1 base removed from V and 5 bases from J, the gap between germline ends came to 15 bases. The full variable domain, completed using reference TRBV30 and TRBJ2-7, is SQTIHQWPATLVQPVGSPLSLECTVEGTSNPNLYWYRQAAGRGLQLLFYSVGIGQISSEVPQNLSASRPQDRQFILSSKKLLLSDSGFYLCAWSEAGRKNEQYFGPGTRLTVT.

This clone came up a few times. The CDR3 nucleotides are TGTGCCAGCGAGAGAGGGGGCCTTTCACCCCTCCACTTT. Its protein product is CASERGGLSPLHF. The chain links TRBV2 to TRBJ1-6; 7 nucleotides agree with TRBD1. The CDR3 consists of 13 residues. With V trimmed by 8 bases and J by 9 bases, 7 bases remained unmatched. Germline CDR1 is SNHLY and CDR2 is FYNNEI.

V is TRBV5-1 and J is TRBJ1-1; D gene unclear. In germline, CDR1 is SGHRS, CDR2 YFSETQ. The germline V and J ends were trimmed by 0 bases and 1 base, with 4 bases remaining between them. CDR3 size: 13 residues. In DNA form, the CDR3 reads TGCGCCAGCAGCTTGGCGGAGAACACTGAAGCTTTCTTT. The encoded protein is CASSLAENTEAFF.

This chain connects TRBV7-2 to TRBJ2-2; D is undetermined. Deletions cut 2 bases from V and 1 base from J, with 5 bases between. Germline V gene sequence: CDR1 SGHTA, CDR2 FQGNSA. The CDR3 loop spans 14 amino acids. The CDR3 region is CASSLQQNTGELFF. The CDR3 region has the DNA TGTGCCAGCAGCTTACAACAGAACACCGGGGAGCTGTTTTTT. Complete variable domain (other parts from reference TRBV7-2 and TRBJ2-2): GAGVSQSPSNKVTEKGKDVELRCDPISGHTALYWYRQSLGQGLEFLIYFQGNSAPDKSGLPSDRFSAERTGGSVSTLTIQRTQQEDSAVYLCASSLQQNTGELFFGEGSRLTVL.

The chain links TRBV2 to TRBJ2-3, with TRBD2 as a possible D gene (6 bases). The germline V and J ends were trimmed by 11 bases and 2 bases, with 17 bases remaining between them. This CDR3 is built from 14 residues. Germline CDR1 is SNHLY and CDR2 is FYNNEI. This CDR3 is CAGTPGQLTDTQYF. The CDR3 nucleotides read TGTGCCGGGACTCCGGGCCAGCTCACAGATACGCAGTATTTT.

The chain has TRBV7-3 and TRBJ2-3; TRBD1 is a possible D gene (5 bases). CDR3 length equals 14 residues. Looked up from germline, CDR1 is SGHTA and CDR2 is FQGTGA. V shed 1 base and J shed 6 bases, with 11 bases lying between them. This chain's CDR3 is CASSLNVGRDTQYF. The CDR3 DNA is TGTGCCAGCAGCTTAAATGTGGGGCGGGATACGCAGTATTTT.

The chain links TRBV7-9 to TRBJ2-2, with D hard to call. V was pared by 3 bases and J by 0 bases, with 8 bases between. Looked up from germline, CDR1 is SEHNR and CDR2 is FQNEAQ (reference sequence). This CDR3 is 15 amino acids long. This CDR3 reads CASSLSPTNTGELFF. The CDR3 nucleotides are TGTGCCAGCAGCTTGAGCCCAACGAACACCGGGGAGCTGTTTTTT.

The rearrangement links TRBV18 to TRBJ1-1; 9 nucleotides match TRBD1. The germline gives CDR1 KGHSH, CDR2 LQKENI. V was pared by 2 bases and J by 5 bases, with 6 bases of the junction left unmatched. This CDR3 has 15 amino acids. The CDR3 nucleotides read TGTGCCAGCTCACCAGGGGACAGGGAGGTTACTGAAGCTTTCTTT. It specifies CASSPGDREVTEAFF.

This clone has just one count. The chain carries TRBV7-3 and TRBJ1-4; possibly TRBD1 for D (6 bases). CDR3 length: 12 residues. V was pared by 5 bases and J by 16 bases, with 17 bases between. Looked up from germline, CDR1 is SGHTA and CDR2 is FQGTGA. The CDR3: CASSVAPGHQFF. The DNA of the CDR3 is TGTGCCAGCAGCGTAGCTCCGGGACACCAGTTTTTT.

The rearrangement joins TRBV2 to TRBJ1-2; D remains unclear. With 3 bases removed from V and 0 bases from J, the gap between germline ends came to 5 bases. CDR1 and CDR2 (germline): SNHLY, FYNNEI. The CDR3 has 13 amino acids. CDR3: CASSDQTNYGYTF. CDR3 in DNA: TGTGCCAGCAGTGATCAAACTAACTATGGCTACACCTTC.

The chain is built from TRBV4-3 and TRBJ1-5; no firm D call. This CDR3 contains 15 residues. Germline values: CDR1 LGHNA, CDR2 YSLEER. V was cut by 0 bases and J by 2 bases, with 8 bases left in between. DNA of the CDR3: TGCGCCAGCAGCCAAGATGGGCAGGGCAATCAGCCCCAGCATTTT. This gives the protein CASSQDGQGNQPQHF.

The chain uses TRBV18 and TRBJ2-7; 11 bases are shared with TRBD1. The V gene end was trimmed by 6 bases and the J gene end by 5 bases; junction bases not matched to a gene: 9. Germline V gives CDR1 KGHSH, CDR2 LQKENI. The CDR3 has 15 amino acids. CDR3 region: CASSRGQGANHEQYF. The CDR3 nucleotides are TGTGCCAGCTCCCGTGGACAGGGGGCAAACCACGAGCAGTACTTC.